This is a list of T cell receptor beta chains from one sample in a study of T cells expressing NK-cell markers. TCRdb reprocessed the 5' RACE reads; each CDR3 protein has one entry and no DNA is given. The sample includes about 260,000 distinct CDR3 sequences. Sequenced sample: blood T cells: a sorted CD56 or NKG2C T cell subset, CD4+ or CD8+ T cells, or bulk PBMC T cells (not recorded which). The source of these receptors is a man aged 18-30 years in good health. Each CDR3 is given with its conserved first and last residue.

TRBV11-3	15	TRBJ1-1	CASSYPGTMNTEAFF
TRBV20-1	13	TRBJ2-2	CSATSGYTGELFF
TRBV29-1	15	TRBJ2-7	CSVEEGSGYSYEQYF
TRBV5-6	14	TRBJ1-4	CASSFRDRGRKLFF
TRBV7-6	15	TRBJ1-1	CASSPTGGRNTEAFF
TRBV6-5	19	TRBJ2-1	CASSYEFMAGGSSYNEQFF
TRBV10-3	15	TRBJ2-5	CAISGSGTVKETQYF
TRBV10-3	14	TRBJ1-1	CAIREGQGGPEAFF
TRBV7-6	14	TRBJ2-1	CASSLASKAGDHFF
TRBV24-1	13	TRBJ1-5	CATQGTGLTPQHF
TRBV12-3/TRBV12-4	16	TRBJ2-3	CASITLAGSSTDTQYF
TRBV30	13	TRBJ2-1	CAWKSGHYNEQFF
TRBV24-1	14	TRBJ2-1	CATSEQGAYNEQFF
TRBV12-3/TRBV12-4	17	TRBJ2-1	CASSLGSGLAPLSGQFF
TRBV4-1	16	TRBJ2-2	CASSQDPGRGNGELFF
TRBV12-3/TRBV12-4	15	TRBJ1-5	CASKGARQPNQPQHF
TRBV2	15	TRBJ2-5	CASNRLAGGQETQYF
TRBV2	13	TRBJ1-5	CASIGDSNQPQHF
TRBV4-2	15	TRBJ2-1	CASSQVGTSSSEQFF
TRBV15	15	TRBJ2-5	CATSPGRDREETQYF
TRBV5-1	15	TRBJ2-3	CASSWGQSSTDTQYF
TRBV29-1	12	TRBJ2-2	CSVRQGAGELFF
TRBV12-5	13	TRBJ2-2	CASSDRNTGELFF
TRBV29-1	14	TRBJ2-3	CSVDPSGSSVTQYF
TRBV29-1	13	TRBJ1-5	CSVRADSNQPQHF
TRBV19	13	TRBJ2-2	CATTAGVTGELFF
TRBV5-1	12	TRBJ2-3	CASNTPSDTQYF
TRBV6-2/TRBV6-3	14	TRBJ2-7	CASRPLDRAYEQYF
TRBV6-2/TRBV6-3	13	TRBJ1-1	CASRYLSNTEAFF
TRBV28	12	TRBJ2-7	CASRDREYEQYF
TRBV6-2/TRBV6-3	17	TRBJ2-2	CASTATSGKSGTGELFF
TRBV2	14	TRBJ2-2	CASGLAGNTGELFF
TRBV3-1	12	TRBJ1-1	CASSSPTGLAFF
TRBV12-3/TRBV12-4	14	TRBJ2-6	CASSLGSGANVLTF
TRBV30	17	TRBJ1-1	CAWTGIRDPGRNTEAFF
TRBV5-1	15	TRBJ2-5	CASSLRTDAPGTQYF
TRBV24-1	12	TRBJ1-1	CATSDLSGGAFF
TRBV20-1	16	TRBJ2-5	CSARGTGGGRFETQYF
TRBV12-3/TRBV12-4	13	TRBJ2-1	CASSFALADEQFF
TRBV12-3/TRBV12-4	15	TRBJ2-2	CASSLGTGGWGELFF